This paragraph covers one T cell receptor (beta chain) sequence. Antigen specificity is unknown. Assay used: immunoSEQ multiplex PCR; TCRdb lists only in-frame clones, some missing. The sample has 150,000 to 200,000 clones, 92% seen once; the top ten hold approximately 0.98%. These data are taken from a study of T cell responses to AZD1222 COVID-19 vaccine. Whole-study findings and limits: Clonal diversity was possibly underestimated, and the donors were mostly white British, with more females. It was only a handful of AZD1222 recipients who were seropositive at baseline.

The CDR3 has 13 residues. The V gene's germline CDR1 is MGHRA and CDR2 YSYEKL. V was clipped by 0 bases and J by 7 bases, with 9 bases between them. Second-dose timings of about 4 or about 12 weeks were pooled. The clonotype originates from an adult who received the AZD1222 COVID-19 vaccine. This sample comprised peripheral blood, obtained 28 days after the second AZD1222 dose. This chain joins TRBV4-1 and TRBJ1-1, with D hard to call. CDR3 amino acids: CASSQDPKGEAFF. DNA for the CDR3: TGCGCCAGCAGCCAAGATCCCAAGGGTGAAGCTTTCTTT.